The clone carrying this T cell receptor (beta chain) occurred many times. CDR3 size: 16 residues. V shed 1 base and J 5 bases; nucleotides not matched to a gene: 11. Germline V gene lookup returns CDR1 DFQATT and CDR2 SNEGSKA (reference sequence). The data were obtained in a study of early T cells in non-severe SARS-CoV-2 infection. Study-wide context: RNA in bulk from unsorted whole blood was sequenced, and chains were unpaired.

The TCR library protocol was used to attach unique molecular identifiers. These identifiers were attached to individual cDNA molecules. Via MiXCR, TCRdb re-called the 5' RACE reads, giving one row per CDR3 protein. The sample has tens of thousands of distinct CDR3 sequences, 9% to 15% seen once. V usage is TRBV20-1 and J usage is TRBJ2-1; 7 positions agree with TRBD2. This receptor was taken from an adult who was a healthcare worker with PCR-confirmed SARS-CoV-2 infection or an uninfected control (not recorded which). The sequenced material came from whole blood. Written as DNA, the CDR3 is TGCAGTGCTAGAGTCGCGTGGGAGGGCCGAGACAATGAGCAGTTCTTC. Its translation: CSARVAWEGRDNEQFF.